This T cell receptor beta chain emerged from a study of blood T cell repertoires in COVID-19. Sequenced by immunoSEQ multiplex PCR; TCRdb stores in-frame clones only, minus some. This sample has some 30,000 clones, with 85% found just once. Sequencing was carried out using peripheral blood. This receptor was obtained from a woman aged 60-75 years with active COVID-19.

The CDR3 is CASSPGGVETQYF. Here the CDR3 DNA reads TGTGCCAGCAGCCCGGGCGGGGTAGAGACCCAGTACTTC. The chain recombines TRBV6-5 with TRBJ2-5; a possible D gene is TRBD2 (6 bases). The CDR3 extends over 13 amino acids. CDR1 is MNHEY, CDR2 SVGAGI, per germline. V gave up 6 bases and J gave up 4 bases, with 12 bases separating them.